One sample yielded the 6 T cell receptor beta chains listed below, sequenced in a study of Ad26.COV2.S vaccination and SARS-CoV-2 variants. Treatment defined: 15 to 20 received Ad26.COV2.S at low or high dose, single or two shots; about five received placebo; per-sample allocation not given. Each sample was drawn 63 days after the first injection (of vaccine or placebo). Sequenced by immunoSEQ multiplex PCR; TCRdb stores in-frame clones only, minus some. Seen here are roughly 680,000 clones, roughly 90% observed once, and the top ten hold about 1.5%. Sequencing used peripheral blood, obtained in a trial of Ad26.COV2.S vaccine versus placebo. These receptors were collected from a person between 18 and 60 years old who received the Ad26.COV2.S COVID-19 vaccine or a placebo.

V is TRBV6-5 and J is TRBJ1-2; no clear D gene. V gave up 0 bases and J gave up 1 base, with 9 bases separating them. The CDR3 runs to 15 residues. The germline V gene has CDR1 MNHEY and CDR2 SVGAGI. CDR3 protein: CASSYSTGYNYGYTF. The CDR3 bases are TGTGCCAGCAGTTACTCGACTGGGTATAACTATGGCTACACCTTC.

This chain joins TRBV5-8 and TRBJ2-3; D perhaps matches TRBD1 (5 bases). Germline V gene data show CDR1 as SGHTS and CDR2 as YDEGEE. The CDR3 runs to 15 residues. The germline V and J ends were trimmed by 0 bases and 2 bases, with 10 bases remaining between them. The DNA for the CDR3 is TGTGCCAGCAGCTTGGGACAGCCACTCACAGATACGCAGTATTTT. Protein product: CASSLGQPLTDTQYF.

The chain uses TRBV19 and TRBJ2-7; 7 bases fit TRBD1. CDR1 and CDR2 (germline): LNHDA, SQIVND (reference sequence). With 5 bases clipped from V and 5 bases from J, the junction kept 9 bases outside the gene matches. The CDR3 spans 14 residues. In DNA, the CDR3 is TGTGCCAGTAGTTATCGCACAGGGGACGACGAGCAGTACTTC. This encodes CASSYRTGDDEQYF.

The chain combines TRBV9 with TRBJ1-1; D perhaps matches TRBD1 (6 bases). Germline V gene lookup returns CDR1 SGDLS and CDR2 YYNGEE. The CDR3 covers 14 residues. Trimming left V 0 bases short and J 5 bases short, with 11 bases between. The DNA of the CDR3 is TGTGCCAGCAGCGTAGGGCGGGGGCGGACTGAAGCTTTCTTT. This translates into CASSVGRGRTEAFF.

This clone was seen only once. The chain employs TRBV7-2 and TRBJ1-2; possibly TRBD1 for D (5 bases). V dropped 3 bases and J dropped 4 bases, with 18 bases sitting between them. CDR1 and CDR2 from the germline V gene are SGHTA and FQGNSA. CDR3 size: 16 residues. The CDR3 region is CASSLSVGGNGYGYTF. In DNA, the CDR3 is TGTGCCAGCAGCTTGTCGGTCGGGGGAAATGGCTATGGCTACACCTTC.

This clone was seen just once. The gene calls are TRBV9 and TRBJ1-2; 8 bases match TRBD1. The CDR3 spans 16 residues. With 6 bases clipped from V and 8 bases from J, the junction kept 18 bases outside the gene matches. Germline assignment: CDR1 SGDLS and CDR2 YYNGEE. CDR3 in DNA: TGTGCCAGCATAAAACCCCACGGACAGGGTATGTGCGGCTACACCTTC. The encoded protein is CASIKPHGQGMCGYTF.